This is a list of T cell receptor beta chains from one sample in a study of breast tumors, draining lymph nodes, adjacent tissues. TCRdb used MiXCR to reprocess the multiplex PCR reads, holding one entry per CDR3 protein. The repertoire holds some 100,000 distinct CDR3 sequences, with 21% as singletons. Input material: axillary lymph node tissue. The source is a female donor with breast cancer. Some clones in this sample may be carry-over from other donors' samples. CDR3s include the opening cysteine and the closing phenylalanine or tryptophan. The order of the fields is V gene, J gene, clone size, D gene, CDR3 protein, CDR3 DNA. The D gene is left open where the match is weak. Clone sizes are given selectively: once, few, many, or a class where the clone is expanded.

V gene: TRBV29-1; J gene: TRBJ1-5; clone size: many; D gene: .; CDR3 protein: CSVDSGVGQPQHF; CDR3 DNA: TGCAGCGTTGATAGTGGGGTTGGGCAGCCCCAGCATTTT
V gene: TRBV2; J gene: TRBJ1-4; clone size: many; D gene: .; CDR3 protein: CASRGGRRANEKLFF; CDR3 DNA: TGTGCCAGCAGGGGGGGGCGCAGAGCTAATGAAAAACTGTTTTTT
V gene: TRBV3-1; J gene: TRBJ2-1; clone size: .; D gene: .; CDR3 protein: CASSQDTGNEQFF; CDR3 DNA: TGTGCCAGCAGCCAAGATACAGGCAATGAGCAGTTCTTC
V gene: TRBV5-1; J gene: TRBJ1-2; clone size: many; D gene: .; CDR3 protein: CASSLGERGYGYTF; CDR3 DNA: TGCGCCAGCAGCTTAGGGGAAAGGGGCTATGGCTACACCTTC
V gene: TRBV29-1; J gene: TRBJ2-1; clone size: many; D gene: .; CDR3 protein: CSGGSVAGGGEQFF; CDR3 DNA: TGCAGCGGTGGTTCAGTTGCCGGGGGCGGTGAGCAGTTCTTC
V gene: TRBV4-2; J gene: TRBJ2-1; clone size: .; D gene: .; CDR3 protein: CVSSPGPGNEQFF; CDR3 DNA: TGTGTCAGCAGCCCGGGTCCGGGCAATGAGCAGTTCTTC
V gene: TRBV6-5; J gene: TRBJ1-6; clone size: many; D gene: .; CDR3 protein: CASSFRGAPSPSPLHF; CDR3 DNA: TGTGCCAGCAGTTTCAGGGGTGCCCCGTCCCCTTCACCCCTCCACTTT
V gene: TRBV10-2; J gene: TRBJ2-2; clone size: many; D gene: .; CDR3 protein: CASSESGRPGDSGRPNTGELFF; CDR3 DNA: TGCGCCAGCAGTGAGTCTGGGAGGCCAGGGGATTCGGGACGCCCGAACACCGGGGAGCTGTTTTTT
V gene: TRBV5-6; J gene: TRBJ2-7; clone size: many; D gene: .; CDR3 protein: CASNAGSYEQYF; CDR3 DNA: TGTGCCTCCAACGCGGGCTCCTACGAGCAGTACTTC
V gene: TRBV5-1; J gene: TRBJ2-1; clone size: many; D gene: .; CDR3 protein: CASKGSYNEQFF; CDR3 DNA: TGCGCCAGCAAGGGGTCCTACAATGAGCAGTTCTTC
V gene: TRBV6-4; J gene: TRBJ2-2; clone size: .; D gene: TRBD2; CDR3 protein: CASRNRTSGVSNTGELFF; CDR3 DNA: TGTGCCAGCAGAAATAGGACTAGCGGGGTCTCGAACACCGGGGAGCTGTTTTTT
V gene: TRBV5-8; J gene: TRBJ2-5; clone size: few; D gene: TRBD1; CDR3 protein: CASGLRLRQGDQETQYF; CDR3 DNA: TGTGCCAGCGGCTTACGTTTGAGACAGGGGGATCAAGAGACCCAGTACTTC
V gene: TRBV27; J gene: TRBJ2-7; clone size: .; D gene: .; CDR3 protein: CASSISGGGFAYEQYF; CDR3 DNA: TGTGCCAGCAGTATTTCAGGGGGAGGGTTCGCCTACGAGCAGTACTTC
V gene: TRBV18; J gene: TRBJ2-5; clone size: .; D gene: .; CDR3 protein: CASSPRDRGETQYF; CDR3 DNA: TGTGCCAGCTCACCTAGGGACCGTGGAGAGACCCAGTACTTC
V gene: TRBV3-1; J gene: TRBJ2-7; clone size: many; D gene: .; CDR3 protein: CASSQGPYEQYF; CDR3 DNA: TGTGCCAGCAGCCAAGGGCCTTACGAGCAGTACTTC
V gene: TRBV6-1; J gene: TRBJ1-4; clone size: .; D gene: .; CDR3 protein: CASSPRGGSGAEKLFF; CDR3 DNA: TGTGCCAGCAGTCCCCGCGGAGGGTCAGGGGCGGAAAAACTGTTTTTT
V gene: TRBV28; J gene: TRBJ1-1; clone size: .; D gene: .; CDR3 protein: CASGHGDTEAFF; CDR3 DNA: TGTGCCAGCGGTCATGGAGACACTGAAGCTTTCTTT
V gene: TRBV7-8; J gene: TRBJ2-1; clone size: many; D gene: .; CDR3 protein: CASSLATGIIYNEQFF; CDR3 DNA: TGTGCCAGCAGCTTAGCTACGGGAATAATCTACAATGAGCAGTTCTTC
V gene: TRBV6-5; J gene: TRBJ2-1; clone size: many; D gene: TRBD2; CDR3 protein: CASSSSGRYNEQFF; CDR3 DNA: TGTGCCAGCAGTTCTAGCGGGAGGTACAATGAGCAGTTCTTC
V gene: TRBV14; J gene: TRBJ1-2; clone size: many; D gene: .; CDR3 protein: CASSPTTTAVGYTF; CDR3 DNA: TGTGCCAGCAGCCCGACGACTACAGCAGTTGGCTACACCTTC
V gene: TRBV20-1; J gene: TRBJ2-2; clone size: many; D gene: .; CDR3 protein: CSAREDYPNTGELFF; CDR3 DNA: TGCAGTGCTAGAGAGGACTATCCGAACACCGGGGAGCTGTTTTTT
V gene: TRBV2; J gene: TRBJ2-7; clone size: many; D gene: .; CDR3 protein: CASTGDWTASYEQYF; CDR3 DNA: TGTGCCAGCACCGGGGACTGGACAGCTTCCTACGAGCAGTACTTC
V gene: TRBV7-8; J gene: TRBJ1-2; clone size: many; D gene: .; CDR3 protein: CASSPREGVGFDYGYTF; CDR3 DNA: TGTGCCAGCAGCCCGAGGGAGGGAGTTGGATTCGACTATGGCTACACCTTC
V gene: TRBV2; J gene: TRBJ2-1; clone size: many; D gene: TRBD2; CDR3 protein: CASREPGLADNEQFF; CDR3 DNA: TGTGCCAGCAGAGAACCGGGACTAGCGGACAATGAGCAGTTCTTC
V gene: TRBV20-1; J gene: TRBJ2-7; clone size: many; D gene: .; CDR3 protein: CSASGSTDSYEQYF; CDR3 DNA: TGCAGTGCTAGCGGGTCGACGGACTCCTACGAGCAGTACTTC
V gene: TRBV28; J gene: TRBJ2-7; clone size: many; D gene: .; CDR3 protein: CASSLSGTEQYF; CDR3 DNA: TGTGCCAGCAGTCTCTCCGGGACCGAGCAGTACTTC
V gene: TRBV6-6; J gene: TRBJ1-2; clone size: many; D gene: .; CDR3 protein: CASSYRVVGYTF; CDR3 DNA: TGTGCCAGCAGTTACAGGGTGGTAGGCTACACCTTC
V gene: TRBV20-1; J gene: TRBJ2-7; clone size: many; D gene: TRBD1; CDR3 protein: CSAKDRPYEQYF; CDR3 DNA: TGCAGTGCTAAGGACAGGCCCTACGAGCAGTACTTC
V gene: TRBV3-1; J gene: TRBJ2-1; clone size: .; D gene: TRBD1; CDR3 protein: CASSQRTGGKSSSYNEQFF; CDR3 DNA: TGTGCCAGCAGCCAAAGGACAGGGGGGAAATCTAGCTCCTACAATGAGCAGTTCTTC
V gene: TRBV9; J gene: TRBJ1-4; clone size: .; D gene: TRBD1; CDR3 protein: CASSTRTGLTTNEKLFF; CDR3 DNA: TGTGCCAGCAGCACCCGGACAGGGCTCACAACTAATGAAAAACTGTTTTTT
V gene: TRBV28; J gene: TRBJ2-3; clone size: many; D gene: .; CDR3 protein: CASSLRLDTQYF; CDR3 DNA: TGTGCCAGCAGTTTACGGTTGGATACGCAGTATTTT
V gene: TRBV12-3/TRBV12-4; J gene: TRBJ2-1; clone size: many; D gene: TRBD2; CDR3 protein: CASTSGGNEQFF; CDR3 DNA: TGTGCCAGCACTAGCGGGGGTAATGAGCAGTTCTTC
V gene: TRBV10-3; J gene: TRBJ2-1; clone size: many; D gene: .; CDR3 protein: CAISEGGNEQFF; CDR3 DNA: TGTGCCATTTCCGAGGGGGGTAATGAGCAGTTCTTC
V gene: TRBV9; J gene: TRBJ2-7; clone size: many; D gene: .; CDR3 protein: CASSVASSPALYEQYF; CDR3 DNA: TGTGCCAGCAGCGTAGCTTCGTCCCCGGCCCTATACGAGCAGTACTTC
V gene: TRBV19; J gene: TRBJ2-1; clone size: few; D gene: TRBD2; CDR3 protein: CASKRSPSGNYNEQFF; CDR3 DNA: TGTGCCAGTAAACGGTCGCCTAGCGGGAACTACAATGAGCAGTTCTTC
V gene: TRBV7-2; J gene: TRBJ1-3; clone size: many; D gene: .; CDR3 protein: CASSPRAGQGNTIYF; CDR3 DNA: TGTGCCAGCAGCCCTAGAGCAGGGCAAGGAAACACCATATATTTT
V gene: TRBV7-9; J gene: TRBJ2-7; clone size: many; D gene: TRBD1; CDR3 protein: CASSLVSGTGVVAYEQYF; CDR3 DNA: TGTGCCAGCAGCTTAGTATCCGGGACAGGGGTGGTCGCCTACGAGCAGTACTTC
V gene: TRBV7-9; J gene: TRBJ2-3; clone size: many; D gene: TRBD2; CDR3 protein: CASSFAGGPDTQYF; CDR3 DNA: TGTGCCAGCAGCTTCGCGGGGGGCCCAGATACGCAGTATTTT
V gene: TRBV19; J gene: TRBJ2-4; clone size: .; D gene: TRBD2; CDR3 protein: CASSMASGGKNIQYF; CDR3 DNA: TGTGCCAGTAGTATGGCTAGCGGGGGAAAAAACATTCAGTACTTC
V gene: TRBV5-1; J gene: TRBJ2-3; clone size: many; D gene: TRBD2; CDR3 protein: CASSVAGLLGTQYF; CDR3 DNA: TGCGCCAGCAGCGTAGCGGGATTATTGGGTACGCAGTATTTT
V gene: TRBV20-1; J gene: TRBJ2-7; clone size: .; D gene: .; CDR3 protein: CSARSLVGSYEQYF; CDR3 DNA: TGCAGTGCTAGGAGTCTAGTCGGCTCCTACGAGCAGTACTTC
V gene: TRBV4-1; J gene: TRBJ2-7; clone size: many; D gene: TRBD1; CDR3 protein: CASSNRDRGYGEQYF; CDR3 DNA: TGCGCCAGCAGCAACCGGGACAGGGGTTATGGGGAGCAGTACTTC
V gene: TRBV19; J gene: TRBJ2-7; clone size: many; D gene: .; CDR3 protein: CASSMLGSSYEQYF; CDR3 DNA: TGTGCCAGTAGTATGCTAGGGTCCTCCTACGAGCAGTACTTC
V gene: TRBV12-3/TRBV12-4; J gene: TRBJ2-1; clone size: .; D gene: .; CDR3 protein: CASSARGTSQRNEQFF; CDR3 DNA: TGTGCCAGCAGTGCCAGAGGGACTTCCCAGCGGAATGAGCAGTTCTTC
V gene: TRBV27; J gene: TRBJ2-3; clone size: few; D gene: TRBD2; CDR3 protein: CASSLTSGGYTDTQYF; CDR3 DNA: TGTGCCAGCAGTTTGACTAGCGGGGGATACACAGATACGCAGTATTTT
V gene: TRBV4-1; J gene: TRBJ2-7; clone size: many; D gene: TRBD2; CDR3 protein: CASSQARGYSYEQYF; CDR3 DNA: TGCGCCAGCAGCCAAGCGCGGGGGTACTCCTACGAGCAGTACTTC
V gene: TRBV4-2; J gene: TRBJ2-4; clone size: few; D gene: TRBD2; CDR3 protein: CASSQDGGTRSIKNIQYF; CDR3 DNA: TGTGCCAGCAGCCAAGATGGCGGGACTAGGTCGATAAAAAACATTCAGTACTTC
V gene: TRBV5-1; J gene: TRBJ2-7; clone size: .; D gene: .; CDR3 protein: CASAAGQSSYEQYF; CDR3 DNA: TGCGCCAGCGCGGCGGGACAGAGCTCCTACGAGCAGTACTTC
V gene: TRBV2; J gene: TRBJ1-1; clone size: .; D gene: TRBD1; CDR3 protein: CASSQDRGDTEAFF; CDR3 DNA: TGTGCCAGCAGCCAAGACAGGGGGGACACTGAAGCTTTCTTT
V gene: TRBV9; J gene: TRBJ1-1; clone size: .; D gene: .; CDR3 protein: CASSVSENTEAFF; CDR3 DNA: TGTGCCAGCAGCGTTTCAGAGAACACTGAAGCTTTCTTT
V gene: TRBV20-1; J gene: TRBJ2-1; clone size: many; D gene: .; CDR3 protein: CSARSLRSSYNEQFF; CDR3 DNA: TGCAGTGCGCGGTCCTTAAGGAGCTCCTACAATGAGCAGTTCTTC
V gene: TRBV7-2; J gene: TRBJ2-2; clone size: few; D gene: .; CDR3 protein: CASSLDTSLTGELFF; CDR3 DNA: TGTGCCAGCAGCTTAGACACCAGCCTCACCGGGGAGCTGTTTTTT
V gene: TRBV30; J gene: TRBJ1-2; clone size: many; D gene: .; CDR3 protein: CAWSLNYGYTF; CDR3 DNA: TGTGCCTGGAGTCTTAACTATGGCTACACCTTC